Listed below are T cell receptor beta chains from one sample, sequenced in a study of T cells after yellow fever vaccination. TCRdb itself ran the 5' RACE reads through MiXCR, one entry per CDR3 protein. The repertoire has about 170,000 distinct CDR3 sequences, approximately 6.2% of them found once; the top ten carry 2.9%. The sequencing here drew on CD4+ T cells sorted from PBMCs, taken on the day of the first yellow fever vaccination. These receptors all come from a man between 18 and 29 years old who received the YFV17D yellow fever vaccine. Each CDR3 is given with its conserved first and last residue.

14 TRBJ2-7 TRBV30 CAWSVLSGSYEQYF
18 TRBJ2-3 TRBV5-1 CASSPGTSGEPSTDTQYF
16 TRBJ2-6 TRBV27 CPIIPGRPSGANVLTF
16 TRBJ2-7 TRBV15 CATSRDTGTLGNEQYF
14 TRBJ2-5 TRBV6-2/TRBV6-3 CASRRQGYQETQYF
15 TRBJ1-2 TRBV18 CASSSLGTGGFGYTF
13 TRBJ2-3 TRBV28 CASNGRSTDTQYF
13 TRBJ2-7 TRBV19 CASSTSGGYEQYF
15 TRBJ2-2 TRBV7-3 CASSSSGGAFGELFF
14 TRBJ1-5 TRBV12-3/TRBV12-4 CASSDTAGNQPQHF
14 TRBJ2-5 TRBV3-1 CASSFHRDQETQYF
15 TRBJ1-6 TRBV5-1 CASSLAVTGNSPLHF
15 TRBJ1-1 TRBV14 CASSQGLPGNTEAFF
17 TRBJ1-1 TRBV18 CASSLGGRGLMNTEAFF
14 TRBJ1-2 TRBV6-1 CASRSHGRSYGYTF
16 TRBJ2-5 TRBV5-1 CASSSLEGGPAETQYF
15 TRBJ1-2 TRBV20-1 CSASPGTGGVYGYTF
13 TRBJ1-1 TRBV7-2 CASSFIGDTEAFF
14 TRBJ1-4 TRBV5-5 CASSLGLGHEKLFF
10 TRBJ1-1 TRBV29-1 CSARVTEAFF